Following are 17 T cell receptor beta chains from one sample sequenced in a study of T-cell reconstitution after alpha-beta-depleted transplantation in children. Researchers prepared the TCRbeta library using unique molecular identifiers, the study reports. TCRdb fed the PCR reads into MiXCR, producing one record per CDR3 protein. Of about 640,000 distinct CDR3 sequences listed, roughly 17% are singletons. The input for sequencing was PBMCs from the stem cell graft donor, taken from the stem cell graft. The receptor source for this set is a human donor who donated a stem cell graft to a child with acute myeloid leukemia.

The chain uses TRBV7-3 and TRBJ2-2; either TRBD1 or TRBD2 may fit D (5 bases each). The CDR3 contains 14 residues. The V end lost 4 bases, the J end lost 4 bases, and 10 bases lay between the germline ends. From germline, CDR1 is SGHTA and CDR2 FQGTGA. Here the CDR3 DNA reads TGTGCCAGCAGCTCCCCAGGGAGCACCGGGGAGCTGTTTTTT. This codes for CASSSPGSTGELFF.

The rearrangement links TRBV20-1 to TRBJ2-2; D is perhaps TRBD2 (7 bases). Germline-derived CDR1 and CDR2 are DFQATT and SNEGSKA (reference sequence). This CDR3 region has 16 residues. V was pared by 3 bases and J by 5 bases, with 19 bases between. CDR3 nucleotides: TGCAGTGCTAGGGACTTAGGGGGGGGGCGAACCGGGGAGCTGTTTTTT. It specifies CSARDLGGGRTGELFF.

This clonotype has only a few counts. This sequence joins TRBV7-2 and TRBJ2-1, with 9 bases lining up with TRBD2. After removal of 5 bases from V and 1 base from J, the junction contained 9 bases not matched to a gene. The CDR3 loop spans 17 amino acids. Germline lookup yields CDR1 SGHTA and CDR2 FQGNSA. In DNA, the CDR3 is TGTGCCAGCAGCCCCAGTTGGCGGGGGGGGTCCTACAATGAGCAGTTCTTC. Protein: CASSPSWRGGSYNEQFF.

This clonotype was detected ten times or more. This chain links TRBV5-6 with TRBJ2-1, with D possibly TRBD2 on 5 matching bases. Trimming took off 3 bases at V and 6 bases at J, with 10 bases between the two ends. Germline CDR1 SGHDT, CDR2 YYEEEE. The CDR3 is 13 amino acids. CDR3 in DNA: TGTGCCAGCAGCTGGGCTGGGAGCAATGAGCAGTTCTTC. This encodes CASSWAGSNEQFF.

The table lists this clonotype with a few counts. The chain recombines TRBV20-1 with TRBJ2-1; tentatively, D is TRBD2 (7 bases). Trimming took off 2 bases at V and 9 bases at J, with 14 bases between the two ends. Germline CDR1 DFQATT, CDR2 SNEGSKA (reference sequence). This CDR3 has 13 residues. As DNA, the CDR3 is TGCAGTGCTAGAAGGGGGGGGTGGGGTGAGCAGTTCTTC. Its protein is CSARRGGWGEQFF.

There are a few counts of this clonotype. V is TRBV2 and J is TRBJ2-1; D not resolved. Looked up from germline, CDR1 is SNHLY and CDR2 is FYNNEI. The CDR3 is made up of 14 amino acids. V lost 7 bases to trimming and J lost 0 bases, with 10 bases between them. CDR3 sequence: CASTQASSYNEQFF. As DNA, the CDR3 is TGTGCCAGCACCCAGGCTAGCTCCTACAATGAGCAGTTCTTC.

This clonotype was picked up many times. V gene TRBV5-1 combines with J gene TRBJ1-2, with D uncertain. V lost 6 bases and J 4 bases, leaving 10 bases between the germline ends. This CDR3 region has 12 residues. Germline CDR1 reads SGHRS; CDR2 reads YFSETQ. In DNA form, the CDR3 reads TGCGCCAGCACGGACGGAGCCTATGGCTACACCTTC. Translation: CASTDGAYGYTF.

This clonotype was seen only a few times. The rearrangement joins TRBV4-1 to TRBJ2-5, with 7 bases that match TRBD2. The CDR3 consists of 15 residues. Trimming cost V 3 bases and J 5 bases; bases outside gene matches: 9. CDR1 is MGHRA and CDR2 is YSYEKL in the germline V gene. This CDR3 reads CASSHSGGVAETQYF. The CDR3 nucleotides are TGCGCCAGCAGCCACTCTGGGGGGGTCGCGGAGACCCAGTACTTC.

This clonotype appeared many times. V gene TRBV12-3 or TRBV12-4 combines with J gene TRBJ2-7; 9 bases align to TRBD1. The junction had 5 bases not matched to a gene; V was cut back by 2 bases and J by 6 bases. The CDR3 is 14 amino acids. CDR3 sequence reads: CASSLTGQGSEQYF. CDR3 coding DNA: TGTGCCAGCAGTTTAACGGGACAGGGATCCGAGCAGTACTTC.

This clonotype came up many times. The chain couples TRBV7-9 to TRBJ2-3, with D possibly matching TRBD2 (6 bases). The V end lost 5 bases, the J end lost 6 bases, and 12 bases lay between the germline ends. CDR3 length equals 13 residues. Germline CDR1 is SEHNR and CDR2 is FQNEAQ (reference sequence). The CDR3 loop reads CASSPSAIDTQYF. The CDR3 region has the DNA TGTGCCAGCAGCCCTAGCGCCATCGATACGCAGTATTTT.

The sample holds many counts of this clonotype. The chain recombines TRBV4-3 with TRBJ2-3; weak D call: TRBD1 (5 bases). V was shortened by 3 bases and J by 6 bases, with 13 bases between the two germline ends. This CDR3 spans 14 amino acids. Per germline, CDR1 LGHNA and CDR2 YSLEER. CDR3 residues: CASSHNLGADTQYF. CDR3 in DNA: TGCGCCAGCAGCCACAATTTAGGGGCGGATACGCAGTATTTT.

In its sample, this clonotype was seen many times. This chain joins TRBV5-5 and TRBJ1-5; D is undetermined. The CDR3 consists of 14 residues. V lost 4 bases and J lost 0, with 8 bases in between. Per the germline V gene, CDR1 is SGHKS and CDR2 is YYEKEE (reference sequence). The CDR3 DNA sequence: TGTGCCAGCAGCCGGACTGATAGCAATCAGCCCCAGCATTTT. Protein product: CASSRTDSNQPQHF.

At least ten counts were recorded for this clonotype. The V call is TRBV29-1, the J call TRBJ2-7, with D perhaps being TRBD1 or TRBD2 (5 bases each). V dropped 4 bases and J dropped 2 bases, with 9 bases sitting between them. The CDR3 is 12 amino acids. Germline V CDR1 and CDR2: SQVTM, ANQGSEA. The CDR3 coding sequence is TGCAGCGTTGGAGGGACGCCCTACGAGCAGTACTTC. Its protein product is CSVGGTPYEQYF.

The chain joins TRBV5-1 to TRBJ2-2; D unclear. Trimming took off 1 base at V and 3 bases at J, with 13 bases between the two ends. Germline V CDR1 and CDR2: SGHRS, YFSETQ. The CDR3 extends over 16 amino acids. CDR3 in DNA: TGCGCCAGCAGCTTGTTTCAGTCGAGTTACACCGGGGAGCTGTTTTTT. This sequence encodes CASSLFQSSYTGELFF.

In this sample, this clonotype turned up a few times. The gene calls are TRBV25-1 and TRBJ2-5; D is possibly TRBD1 (6 bases). V shed 1 base and J shed 2 bases, with 8 bases lying between them. CDR1 MGHDK and CDR2 SYGVNS come from the germline V gene. The CDR3 length is 14 residues. CDR3 bases: TGTGCCAGCAGTGAATGGGACACTCAAGAGACCCAGTACTTC. Translating it yields CASSEWDTQETQYF.

The rearrangement joins TRBV24-1 to TRBJ1-2; 7 nucleotides agree with TRBD1. Per germline, CDR1 KGHDR and CDR2 SFDVKD. The CDR3 totals 17 residues. V trimming: 2 bases; J trimming: 2 bases; junction bases outside the gene matches: 10. The CDR3 nucleotides read TGTGCCACCAGTGATTCCCTACCCGGACAGGTGAACTATGGCTACACCTTC. Translation gives CATSDSLPGQVNYGYTF.

This clonotype has more than one count but fewer than ten. The rearrangement uses TRBV6-2 or TRBV6-3 and TRBJ1-1; D is ambiguous. The CDR3 length is 13 residues. Trimming cost V 5 bases and J 1 base, with 8 bases left between them. Germline CDR1 MNHEY, CDR2 SVGEGT. CDR3 residues: CASSRRGNTEAFF. In nucleotides, the CDR3 is TGTGCCAGCAGTCGCCGGGGGAACACTGAAGCTTTCTTT.